The rows below give T cell receptor beta chains drawn from one sample of a study of human T cells and chemical hapten exposure. From the RACE reads, TCRdb called clonotypes with MiXCR, one entry per CDR3 protein. The sample comprises 300,000 to 400,000 distinct CDR3 sequences, 5.1% of which are singletons, and around 2.6% rests with the top ten. The sample here was whole blood, taken in connection with sensitization to the hapten diphenylcyclopropenone (DPC). The receptors were sampled from a woman in her forties or fifties with alopecia areata. Some clones in this sample may be carry-over from other donors' samples. CDR3s include the opening cysteine and the closing phenylalanine or tryptophan. A D gene is named only where the DNA matches it firmly. Some rows mark clone size as missing; the rest say once, few, many or name a class of expanded clone.

V	D	size	J	CDR3	DNA
TRBV6-1	TRBD1	many	TRBJ2-1	CASSENVWGQEQFF	TGTGCCAGCAGTGAAAATGTCTGGGGACAGGAGCAGTTCTTC
TRBV6-1	.	few	TRBJ1-2	CASSEQAYGYTF	TGTGCCAGCAGTGAACAAGCCTATGGCTACACCTTC
TRBV6-5	TRBD2	many	TRBJ2-5	CASSYFGLAGEAETQYF	TGTGCCAGCAGTTACTTTGGACTAGCGGGAGAGGCAGAGACCCAGTACTTC
TRBV24-1	TRBD1	few	TRBJ1-1	CATRETGADTEAFF	TGTGCCACCAGAGAGACAGGGGCGGACACTGAAGCTTTCTTT
TRBV20-1	.	.	TRBJ2-1	CSASVGDVLFF	TGCAGTGCGTCCGTCGGAGATGTGCTTTTCTTC
TRBV6-5	TRBD2	many	TRBJ2-2	CASRRAGRYTGELFF	TGTGCCAGCAGGCGAGCGGGAAGATACACCGGGGAGCTGTTTTTT
TRBV9	TRBD1	many	TRBJ2-7	CASSVGDSKTYEQYF	TGTGCCAGCAGCGTCGGGGACAGTAAGACCTACGAGCAGTACTTC
TRBV20-1	TRBD1	.	TRBJ2-7	CSARFPGQLLYEQYF	TGCAGTGCTAGATTTCCGGGACAGTTACTTTACGAGCAGTACTTC
TRBV2	TRBD2	few	TRBJ2-4	CASSGVLAGGEAKNIQYF	TGTGCCAGCAGTGGCGTACTAGCGGGAGGGGAGGCCAAAAACATTCAGTACTTC
TRBV12-3/TRBV12-4	.	.	TRBJ2-7	CASSFKAQEGATYEQYF	TGTGCCAGCAGTTTCAAGGCCCAGGAGGGGGCAACCTACGAGCAGTACTTC
TRBV7-9	.	many	TRBJ2-1	CASILSLSAHNEQFF	TGTGCCAGCATCTTATCTTTATCGGCCCACAATGAGCAGTTCTTC
TRBV5-6	.	.	TRBJ1-6	CASSFGRNSPLPF	TGTGCCAGCAGCTTTGGTCGAAATTCACCCCTCCCCTTT
TRBV29-1	.	many	TRBJ2-7	CSVAQGSYEQYF	TGCAGCGTTGCCCAGGGATCCTACGAGCAGTACTTC
TRBV19	TRBD1	many	TRBJ2-1	CASMGGQGSVEQFF	TGTGCCAGTATGGGAGGACAGGGGTCTGTGGAGCAGTTCTTC
TRBV12-3/TRBV12-4	.	few	TRBJ2-7	CASSWAGYEQYF	TGTGCCAGCAGTTGGGCTGGCTACGAGCAGTACTTC
TRBV29-1	.	.	TRBJ1-1	CSVVRTPNTEAFF	TGCAGCGTCGTAAGGACACCAAACACTGAAGCTTTCTTT
TRBV12-3/TRBV12-4	TRBD1	many	TRBJ2-1	CASSPGQGPYNEQFF	TGTGCCAGCAGTCCAGGACAGGGGCCCTACAATGAGCAGTTCTTC
TRBV7-9	.	.	TRBJ1-6	CASSLMRGNSPLHF	TGTGCCAGCAGCTTAATGAGGGGAAATTCACCCCTCCACTTT
TRBV28	.	.	TRBJ2-3	CASSLALRATDTQYF	TGTGCCAGCAGTTTGGCCTTAAGAGCCACAGATACGCAGTATTTT
TRBV29-1	.	many	TRBJ2-2	CSVESSGRTGELFF	TGCAGCGTTGAATCTTCCGGGCGGACCGGGGAGCTGTTTTTT
TRBV5-1	TRBD1	few	TRBJ1-2	CASSLEGQGAGGYTF	TGCGCCAGCAGCTTGGAAGGGCAGGGGGCTGGCGGCTACACCTTC
TRBV12-3/TRBV12-4	.	few	TRBJ1-3	CASSPIIGRSGNTIYF	TGTGCCAGCAGTCCCATTATAGGACGATCGGGAAACACCATATATTTT
TRBV4-3	.	.	TRBJ1-3	CASSQDVRETRNTIYF	TGCGCCAGCAGCCAAGACGTTCGGGAGACACGAAACACCATATATTTT
TRBV10-3	TRBD1	.	TRBJ1-1	CAISDGQGDFDTEAFF	TGTGCCATCAGTGACGGGCAGGGGGACTTCGACACTGAAGCTTTCTTT
TRBV4-1	TRBD1	.	TRBJ1-2	CASSPDPVGTGYGYTF	TGCGCCAGCAGCCCCGACCCTGTCGGGACAGGCTATGGCTACACCTTC
TRBV27	.	.	TRBJ1-5	CASSLYVGNQPQHF	TGTGCCAGCAGTTTATATGTGGGCAATCAGCCCCAGCATTTT
TRBV7-9	.	few	TRBJ1-5	CASSLDFSPSQPQHF	TGTGCCAGCAGCTTAGATTTTAGCCCAAGTCAGCCCCAGCATTTT
TRBV7-2	TRBD2	few	TRBJ2-7	CASSLGEGRAQYF	TGTGCCAGCAGCTTAGGGGAGGGTAGAGCGCAGTACTTC
TRBV28	TRBD1	few	TRBJ2-5	CASGQGDETQYF	TGTGCCAGCGGACAGGGGGACGAGACCCAGTACTTC
TRBV12-3/TRBV12-4	.	many	TRBJ1-2	CASKSSTGGYTF	TGTGCCAGCAAAAGTTCAACGGGAGGCTACACCTTC
TRBV9	.	many	TRBJ1-1	CASSVGVMLTEAFF	TGTGCCAGCAGCGTAGGAGTGATGCTCACTGAAGCTTTCTTT
TRBV7-2	TRBD2	few	TRBJ2-1	CASSLALLAGGISYNEQFF	TGTGCCAGCAGCTTAGCGCTACTAGCGGGGGGAATCTCCTACAATGAGCAGTTCTTC
TRBV7-3	.	many	TRBJ2-2	CASSLSASQVTGELFF	TGTGCCAGCAGCTTAAGCGCAAGTCAGGTCACCGGGGAGCTGTTTTTT
TRBV2	TRBD2	few	TRBJ2-1	CASSLGAGVWDEQFF	TGTGCCAGCAGTCTTGGCGCGGGAGTCTGGGATGAGCAGTTCTTC
TRBV7-8	.	.	TRBJ2-5	CASSRQTSGTKTQYF	TGTGCCAGCAGCCGTCAGACCAGCGGGACAAAGACCCAGTACTTC
TRBV27	.	.	TRBJ2-1	CASSLVGDDNEQFF	TGTGCCAGCAGTTTAGTCGGGGATGACAATGAGCAGTTCTTC
TRBV20-1	.	few	TRBJ2-3	CSASSIGGRWTDTQYF	TGCAGTGCTAGTTCAATAGGGGGGAGGTGGACAGATACGCAGTATTTT
TRBV5-1	.	many	TRBJ1-1	CASSLEGQNTEAFF	TGCGCCAGCAGCTTGGAGGGCCAGAACACTGAAGCTTTCTTT
TRBV12-3/TRBV12-4	TRBD2	few	TRBJ2-7	CASSLGLAWYEQYF	TGTGCCAGCAGTCTCGGACTAGCTTGGTACGAGCAGTACTTC
TRBV2	.	.	TRBJ2-7	CASISGKGPSYEQYF	TGTGCCAGCATCTCCGGGAAGGGGCCCTCCTACGAGCAGTACTTC
TRBV12-2	.	many	TRBJ2-1	CASRLGTGTRGNEQFF	TGTGCAAGTCGCTTAGGGACAGGGACTAGGGGCAATGAGCAGTTCTTC
TRBV20-1	.	many	TRBJ1-5	CSASEQIGQPQHF	TGCAGTGCTAGCGAACAGATTGGCCAGCCCCAGCATTTT
TRBV2	TRBD2	few	TRBJ2-3	CASSAPRSGGQGDTQYF	TGTGCCAGCAGTGCCCCCCGTAGCGGGGGGCAGGGAGATACGCAGTATTTT
TRBV12-5	TRBD1	few	TRBJ1-2	CASGLTQTGRGYTF	TGTGCTAGTGGTTTGACCCAGACAGGGAGAGGCTACACCTTC
TRBV2	.	many	TRBJ1-2	CASSESPPGPSLWTF	TGTGCCAGCAGTGAAAGCCCTCCGGGTCCTTCTTTATGGACCTTC
TRBV6-1	TRBD2	.	TRBJ2-3	CASSGGTSEYTDTQYF	TGTGCCAGCAGTGGGGGGACTAGCGAGTACACAGATACGCAGTATTTT